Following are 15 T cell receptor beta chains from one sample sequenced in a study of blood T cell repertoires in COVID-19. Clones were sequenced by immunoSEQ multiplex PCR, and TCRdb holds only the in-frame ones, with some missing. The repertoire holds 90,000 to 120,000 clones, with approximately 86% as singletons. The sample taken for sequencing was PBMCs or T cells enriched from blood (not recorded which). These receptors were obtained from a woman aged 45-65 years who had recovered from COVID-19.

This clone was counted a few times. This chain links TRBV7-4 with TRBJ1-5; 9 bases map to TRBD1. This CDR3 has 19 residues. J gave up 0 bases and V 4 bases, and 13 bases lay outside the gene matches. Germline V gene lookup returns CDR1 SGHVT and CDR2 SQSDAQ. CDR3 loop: CASSSVQGALKNSNQPQHF. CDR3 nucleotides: TGTGCCAGCAGCTCGGTACAGGGGGCGCTTAAAAATAGCAATCAGCCCCAGCATTTT. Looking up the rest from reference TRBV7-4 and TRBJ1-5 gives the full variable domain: GAGVSQSPRYKVAKRGRDVALRCDSISGHVTLYWYRQTLGQGSEVLTYSQSDAQRDKSGRPSGRFSAERPERSVSTLKIQRTEQGDSAVYLCASSSVQGALKNSNQPQHFGDGTRLSIL.

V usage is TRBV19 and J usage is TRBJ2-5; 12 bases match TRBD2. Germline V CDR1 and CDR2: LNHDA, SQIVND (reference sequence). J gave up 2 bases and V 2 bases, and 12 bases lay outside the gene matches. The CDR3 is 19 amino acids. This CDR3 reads CASSITAALAGGTQETQYF. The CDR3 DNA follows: TGTGCCAGTAGTATAACCGCCGCACTAGCGGGGGGTACACAAGAGACCCAGTACTTC.

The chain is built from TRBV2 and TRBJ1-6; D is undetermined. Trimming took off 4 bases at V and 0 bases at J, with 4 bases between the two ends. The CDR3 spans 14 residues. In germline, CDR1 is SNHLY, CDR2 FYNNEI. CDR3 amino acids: CASSANSYNSPLHF. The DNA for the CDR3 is TGTGCCAGCAGTGCTAACTCCTATAATTCACCCCTCCACTTT.

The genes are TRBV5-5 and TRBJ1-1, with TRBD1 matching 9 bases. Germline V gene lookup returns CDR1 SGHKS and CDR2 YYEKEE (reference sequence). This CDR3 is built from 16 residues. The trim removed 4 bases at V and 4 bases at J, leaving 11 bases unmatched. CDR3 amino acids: CASSERTGVEGTEAFF. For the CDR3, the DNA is TGTGCCAGCAGCGAAAGGACAGGGGTTGAGGGCACTGAAGCTTTCTTT.

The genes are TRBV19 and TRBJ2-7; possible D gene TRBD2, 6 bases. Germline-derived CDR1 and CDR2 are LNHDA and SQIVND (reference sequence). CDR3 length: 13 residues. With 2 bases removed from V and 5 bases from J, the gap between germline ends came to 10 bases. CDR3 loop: CASSIISGDEQYF. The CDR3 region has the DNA TGTGCCAGTAGTATAATTTCGGGGGACGAGCAGTACTTC.

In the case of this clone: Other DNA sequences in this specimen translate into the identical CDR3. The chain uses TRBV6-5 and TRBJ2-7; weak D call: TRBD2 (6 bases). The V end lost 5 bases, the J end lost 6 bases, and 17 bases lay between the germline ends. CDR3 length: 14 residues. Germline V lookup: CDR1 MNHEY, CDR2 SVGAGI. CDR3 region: CASSLAGRGTEQYF. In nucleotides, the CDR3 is TGTGCCAGCAGTCTGGCGGGGCGGGGTACCGAGCAGTACTTC.

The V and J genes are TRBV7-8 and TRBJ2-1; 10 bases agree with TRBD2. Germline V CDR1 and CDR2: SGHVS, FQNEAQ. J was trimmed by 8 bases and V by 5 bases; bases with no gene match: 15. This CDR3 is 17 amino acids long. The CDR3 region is CASSHYNRLAGNDEQFF. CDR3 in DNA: TGTGCCAGCAGCCATTATAACAGACTAGCGGGTAACGATGAGCAGTTCTTC.

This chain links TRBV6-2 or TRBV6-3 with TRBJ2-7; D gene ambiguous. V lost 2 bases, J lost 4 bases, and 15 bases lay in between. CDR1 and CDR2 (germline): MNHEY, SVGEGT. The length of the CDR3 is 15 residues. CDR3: CASSYGPLRKYEQYF. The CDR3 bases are TGTGCCAGCAGTTACGGGCCTCTCCGAAAATACGAGCAGTACTTC.

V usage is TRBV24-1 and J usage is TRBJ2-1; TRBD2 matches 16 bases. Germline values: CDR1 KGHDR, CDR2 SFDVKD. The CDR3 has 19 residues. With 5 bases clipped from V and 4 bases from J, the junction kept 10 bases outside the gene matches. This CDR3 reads CATSGSGTSGGAFYNEQFF. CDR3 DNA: TGTGCCACCAGTGGTTCCGGGACTAGCGGGGGGGCGTTTTACAATGAGCAGTTCTTC.

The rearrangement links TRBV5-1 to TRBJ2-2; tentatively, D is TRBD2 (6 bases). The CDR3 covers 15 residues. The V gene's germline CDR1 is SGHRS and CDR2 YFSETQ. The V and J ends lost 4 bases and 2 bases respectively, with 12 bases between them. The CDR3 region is CASSPRGLNTGELFF. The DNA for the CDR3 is TGCGCCAGCAGCCCGAGGGGACTTAACACCGGGGAGCTGTTTTTT.

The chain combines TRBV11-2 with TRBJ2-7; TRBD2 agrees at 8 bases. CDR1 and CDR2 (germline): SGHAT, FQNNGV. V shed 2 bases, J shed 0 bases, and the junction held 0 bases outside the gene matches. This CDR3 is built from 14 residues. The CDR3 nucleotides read TGTGCCAGCAGCTTAACTAGCGGCTCCTACGAGCAGTACTTC. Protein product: CASSLTSGSYEQYF. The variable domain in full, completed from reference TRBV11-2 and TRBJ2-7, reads EAGVAQSPRYKIIEKRQSVAFWCNPISGHATLYWYQQILGQGPKLLIQFQNNGVVDDSQLPKDRFSAERLKGVDSTLKIQPAKLEDSAVYLCASSLTSGSYEQYFGPGTRLTVT.

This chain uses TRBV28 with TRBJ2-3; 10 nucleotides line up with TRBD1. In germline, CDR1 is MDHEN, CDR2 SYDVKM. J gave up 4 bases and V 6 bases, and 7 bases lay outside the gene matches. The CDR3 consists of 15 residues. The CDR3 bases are TGTGCCAGCAGGGTCCGGGACAGGGGCCCAGATACGCAGTATTTT. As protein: CASRVRDRGPDTQYF.

The CDR3 bases are TGTGCCAGCAGCTTAGGCCTACAGGGGGCTCAGCCCCAGCATTTT. Amino acid sequence: CASSLGLQGAQPQHF. The V gene is TRBV11-2, the J gene TRBJ1-5; 9 nucleotides line up with TRBD1. Germline values: CDR1 SGHAT, CDR2 FQNNGV. The junction had 4 bases not matched to a gene; V was cut back by 1 base and J by 6 bases. The CDR3 length is 15 residues.

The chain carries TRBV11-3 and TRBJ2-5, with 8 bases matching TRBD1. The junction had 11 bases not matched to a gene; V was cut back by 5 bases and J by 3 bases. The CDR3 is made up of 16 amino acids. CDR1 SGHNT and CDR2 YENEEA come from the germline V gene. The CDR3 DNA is TGTGCCAGCAGCAAAGGGGACAGGCTTCCGGAAGAGACCCAGTACTTC. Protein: CASSKGDRLPEETQYF.

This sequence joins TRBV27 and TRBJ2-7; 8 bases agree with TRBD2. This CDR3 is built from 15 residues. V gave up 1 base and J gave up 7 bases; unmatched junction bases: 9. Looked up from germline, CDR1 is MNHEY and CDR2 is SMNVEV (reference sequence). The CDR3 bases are TGTGCCAGCAGTTTATTGGCGGGAGGCCCGGGAGAGCAGTACTTC. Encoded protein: CASSLLAGGPGEQYF.